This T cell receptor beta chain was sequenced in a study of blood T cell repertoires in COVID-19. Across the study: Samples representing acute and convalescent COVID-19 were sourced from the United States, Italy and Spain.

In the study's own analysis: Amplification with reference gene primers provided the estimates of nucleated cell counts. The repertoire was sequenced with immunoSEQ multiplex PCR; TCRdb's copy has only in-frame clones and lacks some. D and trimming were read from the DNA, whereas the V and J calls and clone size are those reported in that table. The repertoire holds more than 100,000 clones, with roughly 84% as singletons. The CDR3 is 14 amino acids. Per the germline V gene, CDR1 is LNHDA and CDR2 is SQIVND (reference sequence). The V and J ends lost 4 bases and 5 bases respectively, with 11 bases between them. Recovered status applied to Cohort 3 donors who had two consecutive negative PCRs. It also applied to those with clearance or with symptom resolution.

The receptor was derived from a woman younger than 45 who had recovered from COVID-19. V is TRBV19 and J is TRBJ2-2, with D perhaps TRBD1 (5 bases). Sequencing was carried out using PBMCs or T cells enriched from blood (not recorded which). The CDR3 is CASSTAPGTGELFF. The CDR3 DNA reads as TGTGCCAGTAGTACGGCGCCAGGGACCGGGGAGCTGTTTTTT.